This is a list of T cell receptor beta chains from one sample in a study of metastatic and nonmetastatic thyroid tumors. TCRdb reanalyzed the PCR reads with MiXCR. The data hold approximately 13,000 clones, with approximately 23% observed a single time. The sequenced material came from adjacent normal tissue. The origin of the receptors is a female donor with papillary thyroid cancer or a benign thyroid nodule (not recorded which). Some clones in this sample may be carry-over from other donors' samples. Both conserved end residues are trimmed from each CDR3.

SAKQGAGGELF	TRBV20-1	TRBJ2-2
ASSMASVSADEQF	TRBV19	TRBJ2-1
ASSGFPDRPEKLF	TRBV6-1	TRBJ1-4
ASSQAEGVQETQY	TRBV4-2	TRBJ2-5
ASRLNGQGANEKLF	TRBV6-1	TRBJ1-4
ASSQSTGTYIQY	TRBV6-5	TRBJ2-4
ASSINLGAKEQY	TRBV28	TRBJ2-7
AISGRQAIYGYT	TRBV10-3	TRBJ1-2
ASSLMGGAGANVLT	TRBV7-3	TRBJ2-6
ASSPFPQGVSYEQY	TRBV4-1	TRBJ2-7
SARPYQGFSNQPQH	TRBV20-1	TRBJ1-5
ASSVGLWQPQH	TRBV2	TRBJ1-5
SARVAGGSEQY	TRBV20-1	TRBJ2-7
ASSPGDRPDEQF	TRBV3-1	TRBJ2-1
ASSSSPGLEQY	TRBV7-8	TRBJ2-7
ASSIQGGVNTEAF	TRBV19	TRBJ1-1
ASRRRGTQGPPQH	TRBV10-2	TRBJ1-5
ASSSRDGSVAQY	TRBV5-1	TRBJ2-5
ASSLVGANVLT	TRBV11-2	TRBJ2-6
ASSMAGEGDYEQY	TRBV28	TRBJ2-7
ATRGQGNQPQH	TRBV2	TRBJ1-5
ASSWDRDRSRETQY	TRBV11-2	TRBJ2-5
ASSPRTLNTGELF	TRBV6-1	TRBJ2-2
ASSYSSVGNQPQH	TRBV6-6	TRBJ1-5
ASSLYRGSGHQPQH	TRBV12-3/TRBV12-4	TRBJ1-5
ASSYSSVYEQY	TRBV6-6	TRBJ2-7
ASTTSGAMAGELF	TRBV6-1	TRBJ2-2
ASSFDTRTLH	TRBV7-9	TRBJ1-6
SAPRRDGYT	TRBV20-1	TRBJ1-2